These 21 T cell receptor beta chains came from one sample sequenced in a study of OX40 agonist ivuxolimab in advanced cancers. Repertoires were generated with immunoSEQ multiplex PCR, while TCRdb's copy carries only in-frame clones and drops some. This sample has 25,000 or so clones, with 80% to 90% found just once. This specimen was CD4+ or CD8+ T cells sorted from blood, taken in a trial of the OX40 agonist ivuxolimab. These receptor sequences come from an adult with an advanced solid tumor such as melanoma, head and neck, liver or kidney cancer.

The chain joins TRBV2 to TRBJ2-7, with D possibly being TRBD1 (6 bases). Per germline, CDR1 SNHLY and CDR2 FYNNEI. The CDR3 has 14 amino acids. V lost 2 bases, J lost 6 bases, and 14 bases lay in between. The CDR3 loop is CASSENSQGSEQYF. The CDR3 DNA reads TGTGCCAGCAGTGAAAACTCACAGGGCTCCGAGCAGTACTTC.

The chain uses TRBV6-1 and TRBJ1-6; D call uncertain. The V and J ends lost 2 bases and 0 bases respectively, with 5 bases between them. CDR1 and CDR2 (germline): MNHNS, SASEGT. The length of the CDR3 is 15 residues. The CDR3 nucleotides are TGTGCCAGCAGTGAACCAAGCTCCTATAATTCACCCCTCCACTTT. Amino acid sequence: CASSEPSSYNSPLHF.

The chain employs TRBV11-2 and TRBJ2-5; TRBD2 aligns across 10 bases. Looked up from germline, CDR1 is SGHAT and CDR2 is FQNNGV. V lost 2 bases, J lost 4 bases, and 16 bases stayed unmatched. The CDR3 covers 19 residues. This chain's CDR3 is CASSLSRVAGGRIRETQYF. The CDR3 DNA reads as TGTGCCAGCAGCTTATCACGAGTAGCGGGAGGCAGGATCCGAGAGACCCAGTACTTC.

Judged by abundance, this clone is large. This chain links TRBV6-5 with TRBJ1-5, with D uncertain. The CDR3 runs to 12 residues. Germline-derived CDR1 and CDR2 are MNHEY and SVGAGI. V was pared by 6 bases and J by 0 bases, with 3 bases between. CDR3 coding DNA: TGTGCCAGCAGCCATAGCAATCAGCCCCAGCATTTT. Amino acids: CASSHSNQPQHF.

The chain combines TRBV6-6 with TRBJ2-1, with D possibly matching TRBD2 (5 bases). The V gene's germline CDR1 is MNHNY and CDR2 SVGAGI (reference sequence). The CDR3 has 11 amino acids. The V gene lost 5 bases and the J gene lost 11 bases, with 10 bases spanning the gap. The CDR3 loop reads CASSADLQQFF. CDR3 nucleotides: TGTGCCAGCAGTGCGGACTTGCAGCAGTTCTTC.

The chain combines TRBV28 with TRBJ1-4; D call uncertain. Germline CDR1 and CDR2: MDHEN and SYDVKM. CDR3 length equals 13 residues. The ends were cut back, 6 bases at V and 7 bases at J, with 12 bases in the middle. The CDR3 region has the DNA TGTGCCAGCAGCTCTCCTCGCGTTGAAAAACTGTTTTTT. Protein sequence: CASSSPRVEKLFF.

This chain uses TRBV5-1 with TRBJ2-3; 8 bases fit TRBD1. CDR1 is SGHRS and CDR2 is YFSETQ in the germline V gene. Trimming removed 1 base from V and 4 bases from J; junction bases left unmatched: 8. The CDR3 totals 16 residues. CDR3 in DNA: TGCGCCAGCAGCTTGTTGTCAGGGGGCAGGGCAGATACGCAGTATTTT. Protein: CASSLLSGGRADTQYF.

This clone was seen a few times. V usage is TRBV7-2 and J usage is TRBJ2-7, with 11 bases aligning to TRBD2. Trimming cost V 1 base and J 4 bases; bases outside gene matches: 9. Germline assignment: CDR1 SGHTA and CDR2 FQGNSA. There are 17 residues in the CDR3. CDR3 in DNA: TGTGCCAGCAGCTTAGAATCGGCTAGCGGGAGGCTATACGAGCAGTACTTC. This encodes CASSLESASGRLYEQYF.

CDR3 sequence reads: CASSTWAHTGELFF. For the CDR3, the DNA is TGTGCCAGTAGTACCTGGGCCCACACCGGGGAGCTGTTTTTT. The chain uses TRBV19 and TRBJ2-2; D gene ambiguous. The germline CDR1 and CDR2 sequences are LNHDA and SQIVND (reference sequence). CDR3 length equals 14 residues. V was shortened by 4 bases and J by 3 bases, with 9 bases between the two germline ends.

The rearrangement joins TRBV15 to TRBJ2-6; D might be TRBD1 (6 bases). The CDR3 is made up of 20 amino acids. Trimming took off 3 bases at V and 0 bases at J, with 21 bases between the two ends. Germline V CDR1 and CDR2: LNHNV, YYDKDF (reference sequence). The DNA for the CDR3 is TGTGCCACCAGCAGCGACTTAACCCTCTTGGGGGCCTCTGGGGCCAACGTCCTGACTTTC. Translating gives CATSSDLTLLGASGANVLTF. Together with reference TRBV15 and TRBJ2-6, the CDR3 gives the full variable domain: DAMVIQNPRYQVTQFGKPVTLSCSQTLNHNVMYWYQQKSSQAPKLLFHYYDKDFNNEADTPDNFQSRRPNTSFCFLDIRSPGLGDTAMYLCATSSDLTLLGASGANVLTFGAGSRLTVL.

J is TRBJ2-5 and V is TRBV9, with D perhaps given as TRBD1 or TRBD2 (5 bases each). This CDR3 spans 13 amino acids. The V and J ends lost 7 bases and 1 base respectively, with 11 bases between them. Germline V gene lookup returns CDR1 SGDLS and CDR2 YYNGEE. The CDR3, as DNA: TGTGCCAGCGGACAAGGGACCCAAGAGACCCAGTACTTC. Translating it yields CASGQGTQETQYF. Full variable domain (rest looked up from reference TRBV9 and TRBJ2-5): DSGVTQTPKHLITATGQRVTLRCSPRSGDLSVYWYQQSLDQGLQFLIQYYNGEERAKGNILERFSAQQFPDLHSELNLSSLELGDSALYFCASGQGTQETQYFGPGTRLLVL.

The chain links TRBV6-5 to TRBJ2-5; 8 bases are shared with TRBD1. The CDR3 loop spans 15 amino acids. V shed 0 bases and J 4 bases; nucleotides not matched to a gene: 4. Germline CDR1 reads MNHEY; CDR2 reads SVGAGI. The CDR3 DNA is TGTGCCAGCAGTTACTCGAACAGGGGGAGAGAGACCCAGTACTTC. Translation gives CASSYSNRGRETQYF.

This chain connects TRBV4-1 to TRBJ2-7, with D perhaps matching TRBD2 (5 bases). The CDR3 loop spans 17 amino acids. Germline V gene lookup returns CDR1 MGHRA and CDR2 YSYEKL. V was pared by 4 bases and J by 4 bases, with 23 bases between. Written as DNA, the CDR3 is TGCGCCAGCAGCCGAACAGAGGGTCGCATTTCCCCTTACGAGCAGTACTTC. Its translation: CASSRTEGRISPYEQYF.

This rearrangement joins TRBV4-1 to TRBJ2-7, with D perhaps matching TRBD1 (5 bases). Looked up from germline, CDR1 is MGHRA and CDR2 is YSYEKL. CDR3 length equals 13 residues. V was trimmed by 4 bases and J by 3 bases, leaving 10 bases between them. CDR3 coding DNA: TGCGCCAGCAGCCCAACAGGAGTCTACGAGCAGTACTTC. Translated, it gives CASSPTGVYEQYF.

This chain uses TRBV19 with TRBJ1-2, with a possible D match to TRBD1 (5 bases). The CDR3 has 14 amino acids. Per the germline V gene, CDR1 is LNHDA and CDR2 is SQIVND (reference sequence). Trimming cost V 7 bases and J 1 base, with 13 bases left between them. The CDR3 is CASTLGQDNYGYTF. In DNA form, the CDR3 reads TGTGCCAGTACCTTGGGGCAGGATAACTATGGCTACACCTTC. Drawing the rest from reference TRBV19 and TRBJ1-2, the complete variable domain is DGGITQSPKYLFRKEGQNVTLSCEQNLNHDAMYWYRQDPGQGLRLIYYSQIVNDFQKGDIAEGYSVSREKKESFPLTVTSAQKNPTAFYLCASTLGQDNYGYTFGSGTRLTVV.

V and J are TRBV7-9 and TRBJ2-3; maybe TRBD1 (5 bases). Trimming took 5 bases from V and 0 from J, leaving 12 bases between them. This CDR3 is 15 amino acids long. Per germline, CDR1 SEHNR and CDR2 FQNEAQ (reference sequence). The CDR3 nucleotides are TGTGCCAGCAGCGTACAGGTCCTTAGCACAGATACGCAGTATTTT. It yields the protein CASSVQVLSTDTQYF.

The chain's CDR3 is CSVDDPHDNEQFF. In DNA, the CDR3 is TGCAGCGTTGATGACCCCCACGACAATGAGCAGTTCTTC. The rearrangement links TRBV29-1 to TRBJ2-1, with D unclear. The CDR3 has 13 amino acids. Trimming took off 3 bases at V and 5 bases at J, with 11 bases between the two ends. The V gene's germline CDR1 is SQVTM and CDR2 ANQGSEA.

The chain joins TRBV5-1 to TRBJ1-4; TRBD1 aligns across 9 bases. The CDR3 runs to 14 residues. Germline-derived CDR1 and CDR2 are SGHRS and YFSETQ. Trimming cost V 2 bases and J 7 bases; bases outside gene matches: 3. The CDR3 sequence is CASSLGQGIEKLFF. In nucleotides, the CDR3 is TGCGCCAGCAGCTTAGGACAGGGGATTGAAAAACTGTTTTTT.

This chain connects TRBV11-2 to TRBJ1-4; 8 nucleotides line up with TRBD1. The length of the CDR3 is 14 residues. The germline V gene has CDR1 SGHAT and CDR2 FQNNGV. With 6 bases clipped from V and 7 bases from J, the junction kept 7 bases outside the gene matches. This CDR3 is CASRPQGAGEKLFF. CDR3 DNA: TGTGCCAGCAGGCCTCAGGGGGCTGGTGAAAAACTGTTTTTT.

This chain uses TRBV6-1 with TRBJ1-1, with 7 bases fitting TRBD1. The germline V gene has CDR1 MNHNS and CDR2 SASEGT. CDR3 length equals 14 residues. J was trimmed by 7 bases and V by 8 bases; bases with no gene match: 13. The CDR3 DNA sequence: TGTGCCAGCCTACGGGACAGATTAACTCATGAAGCTTTCTTT. It codes for CASLRDRLTHEAFF.

The chain joins TRBV27 to TRBJ1-2; 9 nucleotides align to TRBD1. This CDR3 spans 16 amino acids. The V gene end was trimmed by 5 bases and the J gene end by 2 bases; junction bases not matched to a gene: 9. CDR1 is MNHEY, CDR2 SMNVEV, per germline (reference sequence). CDR3 sequence: CASSRTRTGVNYGYTF. The CDR3 DNA is TGTGCCAGCAGTCGAACGCGGACAGGGGTAAACTATGGCTACACCTTC.